Each of the 29 T cell receptor beta chains below was sequenced from the same sample in a study of OX40 agonist ivuxolimab in advanced cancers. Profiled with immunoSEQ multiplex PCR; TCRdb holds only in-frame clones, not every one. The sample yields 55,000 to 80,000 clones, 84% seen once. The sample was CD4+ or CD8+ T cells sorted from blood, taken in a trial of the OX40 agonist ivuxolimab. Receptors were obtained from an adult with an advanced solid tumor such as melanoma, head and neck, liver or kidney cancer.

CDR3 in DNA: TGTGCCAGCAGCTCCACTTTCACCGGGGAGCTGTTTTTT. Residues: CASSSTFTGELFF. The genes are TRBV5-5 and TRBJ2-2; D ambiguous. The CDR3 contains 13 residues. Per germline, CDR1 SGHKS and CDR2 YYEKEE (reference sequence). V gave up 3 bases and J gave up 4 bases, with 7 bases separating them. The variable domain in full, completed from reference TRBV5-5 and TRBJ2-2, reads DAGVTQSPTHLIKTRGQQVTLRCSPISGHKSVSWYQQVLGQGPQFIFQYYEKEERGRGNFPDRFSARQFPNYSSELNVNALLLGDSALYLCASSSTFTGELFFGEGSRLTVL.

The chain uses TRBV29-1 and TRBJ2-7; D might be TRBD1 (5 bases). Germline CDR1 reads SQVTM; CDR2 reads ANQGSEA. The CDR3 is made up of 13 amino acids. The germline V and J ends were trimmed by 2 bases and 0 bases, with 8 bases remaining between them. The CDR3 reads CSVEPDSSYEQYF. The CDR3 DNA is TGCAGCGTTGAACCCGACAGCTCCTACGAGCAGTACTTC.

This chain links TRBV7-2 with TRBJ2-7, with TRBD2 identical over 10 bases. This CDR3 has 14 amino acids. The germline V gene encodes CDR1 SGHTA and CDR2 FQGNSA. V was pared by 5 bases and J by 4 bases, with 5 bases of the junction left unmatched. The CDR3 bases are TGTGCCAGCAGCCAAGCGGGAGGGTCTTACGAGCAGTACTTC. This encodes CASSQAGGSYEQYF.

This clone appeared a single time. This rearrangement joins TRBV18 to TRBJ1-6, with 8 bases matching TRBD1. The CDR3 consists of 14 residues. Germline CDR1 KGHSH, CDR2 LQKENI. V dropped 6 bases and J dropped 9; count of bases not matched to a gene: 7. Here the CDR3 DNA reads TGTGCCAGCTCGGCGACAGGGGATGGTTCACCCCTCCACTTT. It is translated as CASSATGDGSPLHF.

This rearrangement joins TRBV5-6 to TRBJ2-7; D gene unclear. Germline V gene lookup returns CDR1 SGHDT and CDR2 YYEEEE. This CDR3 comprises 18 residues. V dropped 1 base and J dropped 0 bases, with 20 bases sitting between them. The CDR3 is CASSLKRKGIPSSYEQYF. In nucleotides, the CDR3 is TGTGCCAGCAGCTTGAAACGAAAGGGCATACCGAGCTCCTACGAGCAGTACTTC. Variable domain in full (rest from reference TRBV5-6 and TRBJ2-7): DAGVTQSPTHLIKTRGQQVTLRCSPKSGHDTVSWYQQALGQGPQFIFQYYEEEERQRGNFPDRFSGHQFPNYSSELNVNALLLGDSALYLCASSLKRKGIPSSYEQYFGPGTRLTVT.

This CDR3 is CASSLTGDTEAFF. The CDR3 nucleotides read TGCGCCAGCAGCTTAACAGGGGACACTGAAGCTTTCTTT. This sequence joins TRBV5-1 and TRBJ1-1, with 7 bases matching TRBD1. Trimming at V came to 2 bases and at J to 3 bases, leaving 1 base not matched to a gene. Germline V gene sequence: CDR1 SGHRS, CDR2 YFSETQ. CDR3 length: 13 amino acids.

The chain recombines TRBV28 with TRBJ1-5; 11 bases agree with TRBD1. CDR1 MDHEN and CDR2 SYDVKM come from the germline V gene. CDR3 size: 17 residues. V lost 2 bases and J lost 7; bases outside the gene matches: 10. In nucleotides, the CDR3 is TGTGCCAGCAGTTTAGGAGGGGGACAGGGGGTGAGACAGCCCCAGCATTTT. It translates to CASSLGGGQGVRQPQHF.

This chain connects TRBV5-1 to TRBJ1-5; a possible D gene is TRBD1 (5 bases). The CDR3 is made up of 15 amino acids. The ends were cut back, 1 base at V and 1 base at J, with 9 bases in the middle. CDR1 is SGHRS, CDR2 YFSETQ, per germline. The CDR3 nucleotides read TGCGCCAGCAGCTTGCAGGGTGGGAGCAATCAGCCCCAGCATTTT. This codes for CASSLQGGSNQPQHF.

The J gene is TRBJ2-7, the V gene TRBV28; D assignment may be TRBD1 or TRBD2 (5 bases each). Trimming took 7 bases from V and 2 from J, leaving 21 bases between them. This CDR3 has 16 residues. The germline V gene encodes CDR1 MDHEN and CDR2 SYDVKM. CDR3 loop: CASTAYTGTATYEQYF. CDR3 DNA: TGTGCCAGCACTGCGTATACCGGGACCGCTACCTACGAGCAGTACTTC. The full variable domain, completed using reference TRBV28 and TRBJ2-7, is DVKVTQSSRYLVKRTGEKVFLECVQDMDHENMFWYRQDPGLGLRLIYFSYDVKMKEKGDIPEGYSVSREKKERFSLILESASTNQTSMYLCASTAYTGTATYEQYFGPGTRLTVT.

J is TRBJ2-7 and V is TRBV5-1, with TRBD1 matching over 10 bases. The CDR3 loop spans 14 amino acids. The trim removed 3 bases at V and 4 bases at J, leaving 4 bases unmatched. Germline CDR1 is SGHRS and CDR2 is YFSETQ. The CDR3: CASSSGTGAYEQYF. The CDR3 DNA is TGCGCCAGCAGCTCCGGGACAGGGGCTTACGAGCAGTACTTC. The whole variable domain, remainder taken from reference TRBV5-1 and TRBJ2-7, is KAGVTQTPRYLIKTRGQQVTLSCSPISGHRSVSWYQQTPGQGLQFLFEYFSETQRNKGNFPGRFSGRQFSNSRSEMNVSTLELGDSALYLCASSSGTGAYEQYFGPGTRLTVT.

V gene TRBV23-1 combines with J gene TRBJ1-3; D unclear. TRBV23-1 is sorted into the ORF group, with uncertain function. The CDR3 sequence is 15 residues long. V lost 5 bases to trimming and J lost 0 bases, with 11 bases between them. The CDR3 region has the DNA TGCGCCAGCAGTGTCGGTCAGACCTCTGGAAACACCATATATTTT. It specifies CASSVGQTSGNTIYF.

DNA of the CDR3: TGTGCCAGTAGTATACCCCCGCAGGGAGGCAATCAGCCCCAGCATTTT. It translates to CASSIPPQGGNQPQHF. This chain uses TRBV19 with TRBJ1-5; a possible D gene is TRBD1 (5 bases). CDR1 and CDR2 (germline): LNHDA, SQIVND (reference sequence). The length of the CDR3 is 16 residues. V lost 2 bases and J 2 bases, leaving 13 bases between the germline ends.

V and J are TRBV7-9 and TRBJ2-5; a possible D gene is TRBD1 (6 bases). The J call may be faulty, since TRBJ2-7 better matches the DNA end. Germline CDR1 and CDR2: SEHNR and FQNEAQ (reference sequence). The CDR3 runs to 14 residues. This chain's CDR3 is CASSRTGKTHEQYF. The CDR3 DNA sequence: TGTGCCAGCAGCCGTACAGGGAAGACCCACGAGCAGTACTTC.

This clone was detected once. The V call is TRBV28, the J call TRBJ1-5; D gene ambiguous. V dropped 6 bases and J dropped 4 bases, with 10 bases sitting between them. Germline loops: CDR1 MDHEN, CDR2 SYDVKM. There are 13 residues in the CDR3. For the CDR3, the DNA is TGTGCCAGCAGGGGCGGTATTAATCAGCCCCAGCATTTT. Encoded protein: CASRGGINQPQHF.

This clone occurred a few times. The rearrangement uses TRBV30 and TRBJ1-6, with 8 positions matching TRBD1. This CDR3 comprises 14 residues. Germline assignment: CDR1 GTSNPN and CDR2 SVGIG (reference sequence). V dropped 4 bases and J dropped 7; count of bases not matched to a gene: 6. The CDR3 here is CAWNQDRENSPLHF. In nucleotides, the CDR3 is TGTGCCTGGAACCAGGACAGGGAAAATTCACCCCTCCACTTT.

The genes are TRBV13 and TRBJ1-1, with D perhaps matching TRBD1 (5 bases). The germline CDR1 and CDR2 sequences are PRHDT and FYEKMQ (reference sequence). CDR3 size: 14 residues. V lost 5 bases, J lost 3 bases, and 13 bases lay in between. The CDR3: CASSLGRQYTEAFF. DNA of the CDR3: TGTGCCAGCAGCCTTGGAAGACAGTACACTGAAGCTTTCTTT.

This rearrangement joins TRBV5-6 to TRBJ2-5; D possibly matches TRBD1 or TRBD2 (5 bases each). The CDR3 loop spans 14 amino acids. V dropped 3 bases and J dropped 6 bases, with 15 bases sitting between them. From germline, CDR1 is SGHDT and CDR2 YYEEEE. CDR3 nucleotide sequence: TGTGCCAGCAGCTCGGGACGGAGAATACAGACCCAGTACTTC. As protein: CASSSGRRIQTQYF.

This clone was seen a handful of times. The chain links TRBV11-2 to TRBJ1-1; TRBD1 is a possible D gene (6 bases). Trimming shortened V by 1 base and J by 4 bases, and 10 bases separated the two germline ends. The germline V gene encodes CDR1 SGHAT and CDR2 FQNNGV. This CDR3 has 14 amino acids. CDR3 in amino acids: CASSLGFRGTEAFF. Here the CDR3 DNA reads TGTGCCAGCAGCTTAGGGTTCAGGGGCACTGAAGCTTTCTTT.

The J gene is TRBJ2-2, the V gene TRBV10-3; D uncertain. The CDR3 sequence is 13 residues long. The germline gives CDR1 ENHRY, CDR2 SYGVKD. Trimming took 10 bases from V and 0 from J, leaving 9 bases between them. CDR3 nucleotide sequence: TGTGCCACACAGCGCGCGAACACCGGGGAGCTGTTTTTT. Protein product: CATQRANTGELFF.

V and J are TRBV28 and TRBJ2-7; 10 bases are shared with TRBD2. Germline loops: CDR1 MDHEN, CDR2 SYDVKM. This CDR3 is 14 amino acids long. Losses at the gene ends were 4 bases for V and 3 bases for J; bases not matched to a gene: 3. The CDR3 is CASSSTSGIYEQYF. The CDR3 coding sequence is TGTGCCAGCAGTTCAACTAGCGGGATCTACGAGCAGTACTTC.

CDR3 loop: CASSPGGGSSGNTIYF. CDR3 nucleotides: TGTGCCAGCAGCCCCGGGGGGGGATCAAGTGGAAACACCATATATTTT. The chain couples TRBV5-4 to TRBJ1-3; a possible D gene is TRBD1 (5 bases). Trimming pared 4 bases from V and 3 bases from J, leaving 17 bases between. The germline gives CDR1 SGHNT, CDR2 YYREEE (reference sequence). This CDR3 region has 16 residues. Variable domain in full (rest from reference TRBV5-4 and TRBJ1-3): ETGVTQSPTHLIKTRGQQVTLRCSSQSGHNTVSWYQQALGQGPQFIFQYYREEENGRGNFPPRFSGLQFPNYSSELNVNALELDDSALYLCASSPGGGSSGNTIYFGEGSWLTVV.

CDR3 amino acids: CASSLTSGKNTGELFF. The CDR3 DNA follows: TGTGCCAGCAGCTTAACTAGCGGGAAAAACACCGGGGAGCTGTTTTTT. The chain has TRBV7-3 and TRBJ2-2, with 8 bases lining up with TRBD2. CDR1 and CDR2 from the germline V gene are SGHTA and FQGTGA. V shed 0 bases, J shed 2 bases, and the junction held 2 bases outside the gene matches. The CDR3 loop spans 16 amino acids.

The V and J genes are TRBV28 and TRBJ1-5, with unresolved D. Trimming took off 2 bases at V and 0 bases at J, with 11 bases between the two ends. Germline V CDR1 and CDR2: MDHEN, SYDVKM. The CDR3 sequence is 16 residues long. The CDR3 sequence is CASSLPTHGSNQPQHF. CDR3 nucleotides: TGTGCCAGCAGTTTACCCACCCACGGTAGCAATCAGCCCCAGCATTTT.

This chain connects TRBV14 to TRBJ1-6; TRBD1 might be the D (5 bases). Per the germline V gene, CDR1 is SGHDN and CDR2 is FVKESK. The CDR3 loop spans 13 amino acids. The V gene lost 7 bases and the J gene lost 12 bases, with 16 bases spanning the gap. Here the CDR3 reads CASTTIPGGPLHF. The CDR3 nucleotides read TGTGCCAGCACCACCATCCCGGGGGGACCCCTCCACTTT.

The V and J genes are TRBV5-4 and TRBJ1-4; D remains ambiguous. The V end was cut by 4 bases, the J end by 8 bases, with 18 bases between. The CDR3 has 15 residues. CDR1 SGHNT and CDR2 YYREEE come from the germline V gene (reference sequence). Here the CDR3 DNA reads TGTGCCAGCAGCCGACTAGGTGGGGAGGTCGAAAAACTGTTTTTT. This sequence encodes CASSRLGGEVEKLFF.

This clone was observed a handful of times. The V gene is TRBV14, the J gene TRBJ2-3; D gene uncertain. This CDR3 has 13 residues. Trimming left V 4 bases short and J 8 bases short, with 13 bases between. Per the germline V gene, CDR1 is SGHDN and CDR2 is FVKESK. For the CDR3, the DNA is TGTGCCAGCAGCCCAGCCCCGGATCTTACGCAGTATTTT. The encoded protein is CASSPAPDLTQYF.

This rearrangement joins TRBV11-3 to TRBJ2-7; no reliable D call. Germline V CDR1 and CDR2: SGHNT, YENEEA. The CDR3 is 12 amino acids. V was pared by 1 base and J by 3 bases, with 4 bases between. Here the CDR3 reads CASSLGNYEQYF. CDR3 in DNA: TGTGCCAGCAGCTTAGGGAACTACGAGCAGTACTTC.

CDR3 coding DNA: TGTGCCAGTACACTGCTAGGCAATCAGCCCCAGCATTTT. It specifies CASTLLGNQPQHF. The V gene is TRBV19, the J gene TRBJ1-5; no definite D call. Trimming pared 7 bases from V and 2 bases from J, leaving 9 bases between. From germline, CDR1 is LNHDA and CDR2 SQIVND (reference sequence). The CDR3 runs 13 residues.

This sequence joins TRBV18 and TRBJ1-2, with D possibly TRBD1 on 6 matching bases. The germline V and J ends were trimmed by 3 bases and 4 bases, with 18 bases remaining between them. The germline CDR1 and CDR2 sequences are KGHSH and LQKENI. The CDR3 spans 16 residues. The CDR3 DNA reads TGTGCCAGCTCACCGCAGGAAACAGGGCCTTTCTATGGCTACACCTTC. Translation: CASSPQETGPFYGYTF. The variable domain in full, completed from reference TRBV18 and TRBJ1-2, reads NAGVMQNPRHLVRRRGQEARLRCSPMKGHSHVYWYRQLPEEGLKFMVYLQKENIIDESGMPKERFSAEFPKEGPSILRIQQVVRGDSAAYFCASSPQETGPFYGYTFGSGTRLTVV.